The rows below give T cell receptor beta chains drawn from one sample of a study of T cells in Graves' hyperthyroidism and ophthalmopathy. TCRdb used MiXCR to reprocess the multiplex PCR reads, holding one entry per CDR3 protein. The sample holds fewer than 600,000 distinct CDR3 sequences, 13% to 15% seen once. The sequenced material came from blood. Receptor source: a middle-aged woman with Graves' hyperthyroidism. CDR3s include the opening cysteine and the closing phenylalanine or tryptophan. The order of the fields is J gene, V gene, clone size, D gene, CDR3 DNA, CDR3 protein. D genes are given only for firm matches. The size field is filled for only some rows; it gives once, few, many or a size class.

TRBJ2-5	TRBV7-3	many	NA	TGTGCCAGCAGCTTAACGGGACAAGGAGAGACCCAGTACTTC	CASSLTGQGETQYF
TRBJ2-3	TRBV29-1	many	NA	TGCAGCGTGGGCGGGATCTACACAGATACGCAGTATTTT	CSVGGIYTDTQYF
TRBJ1-1	TRBV6-1	NA	TRBD1	TGTGCCAGCAGGGACCACTACAACAGGGGCACTGAAACTTTCTTT	CASRDHYNRGTETFF
TRBJ2-7	TRBV27	many	NA	TGTGCCACAGGTTGGGGGTACGAGCAGTACTTC	CATGWGYEQYF
TRBJ1-3	TRBV3-1	NA	NA	TGTGCCAGCAGCCAGGCTGGGGAAAGCTTCTCTGGAAACACCATATATTTT	CASSQAGESFSGNTIYF
TRBJ1-1	TRBV20-1	few	NA	TGCAGTGCTAGATGGACAGCCATGAACACTGAAGCTTTCTTT	CSARWTAMNTEAFF
TRBJ2-7	TRBV29-1	few	TRBD2	TGCAGCGTTGACGTTTTGGCTAGCGGGAGCAACGAGCAGTACTTC	CSVDVLASGSNEQYF
TRBJ2-7	TRBV5-1	NA	NA	TGCGCCAGCAGCTTGGCCGCGGCTAGTGTTCCGACGGAGCAGTACTTC	CASSLAAASVPTEQYF
TRBJ2-1	TRBV20-1	many	NA	TGCAGTGCTAGCGGACATACAGACAATGAGCAGTTCTTC	CSASGHTDNEQFF
TRBJ2-1	TRBV7-2	many	TRBD2	TGTGCCAGCAGTCCTCCGGGACTAGCGGGAAGTCTTGAGCAGTTCTTC	CASSPPGLAGSLEQFF
TRBJ2-5	TRBV7-8	NA	TRBD2	TGTGCCAGCAGCTTATGGTTACTAGCGGGTCAAGAGACCCAGTACTTC	CASSLWLLAGQETQYF
TRBJ1-2	TRBV30	few	NA	TGTGCCTGGAGTTCCGACGGGAGGGCGGGCTACACCTTC	CAWSSDGRAGYTF
TRBJ2-5	TRBV19	NA	NA	TGTGCCAGTAGTATAGATCTCGCACCGACGGGGACCCAGTACTTC	CASSIDLAPTGTQYF
TRBJ2-1	TRBV27	many	NA	TGTGCCAGCAGTTTATGGGGCCGGGGATCCTACAATGAGCAGTTCTTC	CASSLWGRGSYNEQFF
TRBJ1-4	TRBV7-2	NA	TRBD1	TGTGCCAGCAGTGAAGGACCGGGACAGGGCCCTAATGAAAAACTGTTTTTT	CASSEGPGQGPNEKLFF
TRBJ1-5	TRBV28	few	NA	TGTGCCAGCAGTTTATCGGCAGCTGATAGCAATCAGCCCCAGCATTTT	CASSLSAADSNQPQHF
TRBJ2-3	TRBV12-3/TRBV12-4	many	TRBD2	TGTGCCAGCAGCGCGACTAGCGAAAGACCCACAGATACGCAGTATTTT	CASSATSERPTDTQYF
TRBJ2-3	TRBV11-3	many	TRBD2	TGTGCCAGCGCCCCCGGGGGACTAGCGGGGAGCACAGATACGCAGTATTTT	CASAPGGLAGSTDTQYF
TRBJ2-7	TRBV7-3	NA	NA	TGTGCCAGCAGCTTAATGGTTCAGAACGAGCAGTACTTC	CASSLMVQNEQYF
TRBJ1-4	TRBV7-9	once	NA	TGTGCCAGCAGCTTATATGGTGAAAAACTGTTTTTT	CASSLYGEKLFF
TRBJ2-5	TRBV28	NA	NA	TGTGCCAGCAGCCCCTGGACAGCACAAGAGACCCAGTACTTC	CASSPWTAQETQYF
TRBJ2-2	TRBV5-5	NA	NA	TGTGCCAGCAGCTTCTTGGCACTTTCCTACACCGGGGAGCTGTTTTTT	CASSFLALSYTGELFF
TRBJ1-1	TRBV7-9	many	TRBD1	TGTGCCAGCAGCCCCGAGGGGGCGTTCAACACTGAAGCTTTCTTT	CASSPEGAFNTEAFF
TRBJ2-5	TRBV15	few	NA	TGTGCCACCAGCAGAGATTCGGAGACCCAGTACTTC	CATSRDSETQYF
TRBJ2-7	TRBV3-1	NA	TRBD2	TGTGCCAGCAGCCAAGAGGCTAGCGGGAGCCACGAGCAGTACTTC	CASSQEASGSHEQYF
TRBJ2-2	TRBV28	NA	NA	TGTGCCAGCAGTTTAGACTTAAAGAACACCGGGGAGCTGTTTTTT	CASSLDLKNTGELFF
TRBJ2-5	TRBV28	many	NA	TGTGCCAGCAGTACCAGACAGGGAGGGAAAGAGACCCAGTACTTC	CASSTRQGGKETQYF
TRBJ2-1	TRBV27	NA	NA	TGTGCCAGCAGTTTAAGAAGTTCACATTACAATGAGCAGTTCTTC	CASSLRSSHYNEQFF
TRBJ2-7	TRBV18	NA	TRBD2	TGTGCCAGCTCACCACCCACCGGAACGGACCAGGGAGGGAACGAGCAGTACTTC	CASSPPTGTDQGGNEQYF
TRBJ1-1	TRBV28	many	NA	TGTGCCAGCAGTTTTTCTTGGAGGGGCGGGACTGAAGCTTTCTTT	CASSFSWRGGTEAFF
TRBJ1-1	TRBV5-1	many	NA	TGCGCCAGCAGCACCTCTACAGGGCTGAACACTGAAGCTTTCTTT	CASSTSTGLNTEAFF
TRBJ2-7	TRBV27	many	TRBD1	TGTGCCAGCTGGGGACAGGCTTCCTACGAGCAGTACTTC	CASWGQASYEQYF
TRBJ1-5	TRBV28	few	NA	TGTGCCAGCACCCTCTTTCCAAGTCAGCCCCAGCATTTT	CASTLFPSQPQHF
TRBJ2-7	TRBV28	many	TRBD1	TGTGCCAGCAGCTCTCCGGTTACAGGGGGATTCTACGAGCAGTACTTC	CASSSPVTGGFYEQYF
TRBJ1-1	TRBV20-1	many	NA	TGCAGTGCTAGAGGCGACACTGAAGCTTTCTTT	CSARGDTEAFF
TRBJ2-1	TRBV20-1	few	TRBD2	TGCAGTGCTACGGGACTAGCGGTGTTTAATGAGCAGTTCTTC	CSATGLAVFNEQFF
TRBJ1-2	TRBV27	many	TRBD1	TGTGCCAGCAGGAAATCCGAAGGGGGCGAGTATGGCTACACCTTC	CASRKSEGGEYGYTF
TRBJ2-1	TRBV27	many	TRBD2	TGTGCCAGCAGTTTATCGACAGGGACTAGCACAGGCAATGAGCAGTTCTTC	CASSLSTGTSTGNEQFF
TRBJ1-5	TRBV30	many	NA	TGTGCCTGGAGTACAGGAAACAATCAGCCCCAGCATTTT	CAWSTGNNQPQHF
TRBJ2-1	TRBV7-6	many	TRBD2	TGTGCCAGCAGCCCAACTAGCGTTTCCCACAATGAGCAGTTCTTC	CASSPTSVSHNEQFF